This entry concerns a single TCR beta chain. Its antigen is currently not known. Interpreted using the paper, the time point label stands for: chronic-phase CML before TKI therapy (screening/day 1). More than 15 CML patients made up the patient cohort, and matched post-remission samples were obtained for some of these patients. Library preparation employed bulk RNA-seq. The TruSeq Stranded RNA sample prep kit was used to generate libraries of poly-A-enriched mRNA from an input of approximately 0.9 ug total RNA. Paired-end sequencing was carried out on a HiSeq 2500, and each sample was sequenced in triplicate. RNA-seq read length was 125 nucleotides per mate. For the original study's pipeline: Reads were trimmed and aligned to hg38 using STAR v2.7, and quality control was done with FASTQC, RSeQC and multiqc. Salmon 0.14.1 was used to quantify gene expression levels as transcripts per million (TPM). Principal component analysis suggested that trial, library batch, sequencing batch, treatment regimen and sex did not drive transcriptomic profiles. Following reprocessing of the reads by TCRdb, the data hold one row per CDR3 protein sequence and no DNA is available. These V and J calls rely on TCRdb rather than the paper's analysis. This sample gives about 740 distinct CDR3 sequences in total; approximately 98% of them show up just once. The ten biggest clones cover 3.5% of the sample.

This record belongs to a study of alternative splicing in chronic myeloid leukemia remission (TCRdb year 2020). With regard to the full study: RNA sequencing was used to profile peripheral blood taken from chronic-phase CML patients both at diagnosis and at remission, and those profiles were then compared against healthy donors. Roughly 9 diagnostic specimens, together with matched remission specimens, were obtained from the RESIST (imatinib), ENESTxtnd (nilotinib) and PINNACLE (nilotinib plus pegylated interferon) trials. The median age was around 50 years at diagnosis, around 61 at remission and more than 35 for the healthy controls. For the trials, the diagnostic specimens consisted of total leukocytes from peripheral blood that had been collected in EDTA. The French Persistem study contributed nine CML samples, of which seven were diagnostic and two were matched remission samples. Female/male counts were 11/5 for diagnosis samples, 8/3 for remission samples and 2/4 for controls. For diagnosis, remission and control samples alike, total RNA was extracted from peripheral blood mononuclear cells using Trizol. Study-level results and caveats: Blood cell composition at remission was reconfigured to resemble lymphoid cell-enriched normal controls. Blood cell composition differed strongly depending on the timepoint, moving from an enrichment of myeloid progenitors at diagnosis to an enrichment of mature lymphoid cells at remission.

The CDR3 goes from the cysteine to the phenylalanine over 15 residues. Nucleotide data are not available. The germline V gene (reference sequence) supplies CDR1 DFQATT and CDR2 SNEGSKA. The sequence links TRBV20-1 to TRBJ2-1; TCRdb names TRBD2, which stays unverified in the absence of DNA. The source material was PBMCs or total blood leukocytes (not recorded which), sampled at diagnosis. This receptor was identified in an adult with chronic myeloid leukemia. The CDR3 is CSAISPGPLLNEQFF.